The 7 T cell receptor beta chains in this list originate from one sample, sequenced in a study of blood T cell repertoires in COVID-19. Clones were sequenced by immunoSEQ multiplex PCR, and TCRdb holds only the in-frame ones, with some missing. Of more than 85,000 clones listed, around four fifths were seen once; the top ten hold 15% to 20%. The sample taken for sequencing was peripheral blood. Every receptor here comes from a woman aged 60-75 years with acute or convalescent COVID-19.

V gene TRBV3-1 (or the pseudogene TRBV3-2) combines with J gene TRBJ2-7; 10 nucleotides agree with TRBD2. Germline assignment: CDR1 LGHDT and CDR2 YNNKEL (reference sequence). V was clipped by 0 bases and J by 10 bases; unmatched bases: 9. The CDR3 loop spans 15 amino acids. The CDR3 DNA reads TGTGCCAGCAGCCAAGAAAGGACTAGCGGAGGCTCTCAGTACTTC. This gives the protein CASSQERTSGGSQYF.

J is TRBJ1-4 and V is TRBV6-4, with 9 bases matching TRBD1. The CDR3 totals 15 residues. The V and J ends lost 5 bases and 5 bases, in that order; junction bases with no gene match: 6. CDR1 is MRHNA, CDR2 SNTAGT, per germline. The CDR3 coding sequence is TGTGCCAGCAGTAGGACAGGGGCCTTGAATGAAAAACTGTTTTTT. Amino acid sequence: CASSRTGALNEKLFF.

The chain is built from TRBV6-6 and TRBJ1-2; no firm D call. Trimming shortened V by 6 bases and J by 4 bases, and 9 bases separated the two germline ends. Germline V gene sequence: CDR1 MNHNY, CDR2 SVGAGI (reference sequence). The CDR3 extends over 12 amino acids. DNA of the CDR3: TGTGCCAGCAGGTCCGTTTCCTATGGCTACACCTTC. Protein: CASRSVSYGYTF.

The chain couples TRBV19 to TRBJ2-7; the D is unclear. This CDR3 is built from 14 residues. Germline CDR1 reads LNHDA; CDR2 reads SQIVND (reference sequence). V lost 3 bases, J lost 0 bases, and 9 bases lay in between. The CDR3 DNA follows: TGTGCCAGTAGTATGGCCCAGAACTCCTACGAGCAGTACTTC. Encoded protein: CASSMAQNSYEQYF.

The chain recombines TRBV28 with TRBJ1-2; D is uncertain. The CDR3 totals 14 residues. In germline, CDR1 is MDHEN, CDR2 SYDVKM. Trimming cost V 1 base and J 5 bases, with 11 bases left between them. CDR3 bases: TGTGCCAGCAGTTTATCGGCGGGCTTGTATGGCTACACCTTC. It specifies CASSLSAGLYGYTF.

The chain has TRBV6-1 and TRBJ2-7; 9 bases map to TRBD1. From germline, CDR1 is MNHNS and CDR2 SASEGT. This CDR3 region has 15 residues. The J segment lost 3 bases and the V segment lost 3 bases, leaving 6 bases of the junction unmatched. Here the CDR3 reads CASSEGQGLGYEQYF. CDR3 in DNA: TGTGCCAGCAGTGAGGGACAGGGCTTAGGCTACGAGCAGTACTTC.

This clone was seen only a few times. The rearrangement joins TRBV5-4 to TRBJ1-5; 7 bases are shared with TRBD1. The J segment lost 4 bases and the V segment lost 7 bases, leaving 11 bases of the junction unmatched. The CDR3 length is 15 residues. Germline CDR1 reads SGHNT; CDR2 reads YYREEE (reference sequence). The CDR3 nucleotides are TGTGCCAGCCGCCGAAAGAACAGGGGTAATCAGCCCCAGCATTTT. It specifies CASRRKNRGNQPQHF.